Each of the 25 T cell receptor beta chains below was sequenced from the same sample in a study of blood T cell repertoires in COVID-19. The data were produced by immunoSEQ multiplex PCR, yet TCRdb's version contains in-frame clones alone and is incomplete. The table shows 100,000 to 150,000 clones, with 80% occurring only once. Sequencing input: peripheral blood. These receptor sequences come from a human donor in a cohort sampled during active COVID-19.

The gene calls are TRBV30 and TRBJ1-3; D gene ambiguous. V was clipped by 4 bases and J by 0 bases, with 7 bases between them. In germline, CDR1 is GTSNPN, CDR2 SVGIG (reference sequence). This CDR3 has 13 amino acids. The CDR3 here is CAWTTNSGNTIYF. The DNA for the CDR3 is TGTGCCTGGACTACCAACTCTGGAAACACCATATATTTT.

The rearrangement links TRBV2 to TRBJ1-3, with 9 bases lining up with TRBD1. The trim removed 8 bases at V and 0 bases at J, leaving 29 bases unmatched. CDR1 and CDR2 from the germline V gene are SNHLY and FYNNEI. The CDR3 contains 23 residues. The CDR3 region is CASRPGTGIKVPETSSSGNTIYF. CDR3 DNA sequence: TGTGCCAGCCGACCCGGGACAGGGATTAAAGTCCCAGAGACCTCGAGCTCTGGAAACACCATATATTTT.

The chain carries TRBV5-6 and TRBJ2-2, with D perhaps matching TRBD1 (6 bases). Germline V gene lookup returns CDR1 SGHDT and CDR2 YYEEEE. The CDR3 has 16 amino acids. The V gene lost 5 bases and the J gene lost 5 bases, with 19 bases spanning the gap. This chain's CDR3 is CASSQGGFQGTGELFF. The DNA for the CDR3 is TGTGCCAGCAGTCAAGGTGGATTCCAGGGGACCGGGGAGCTGTTTTTT.

This chain joins TRBV19 and TRBJ2-5, with 7 bases fitting TRBD1. The germline CDR1 and CDR2 sequences are LNHDA and SQIVND (reference sequence). The CDR3 contains 17 residues. The ends lost 3 bases at V and 2 bases at J; junction bases unmatched: 12. CDR3 nucleotide sequence: TGTGCCAGTAGTATGTGGTTCCAGGGGGAAACTCAAGAGACCCAGTACTTC. It specifies CASSMWFQGETQETQYF.

The chain couples TRBV7-3 to TRBJ2-5; TRBD2 might be the D (5 bases). Per germline, CDR1 SGHTA and CDR2 FQGTGA. V lost 2 bases, J lost 4 bases, and 14 bases lay in between. CDR3 length equals 15 residues. The CDR3 DNA reads TGTGCCAGCAGCTTAGGGTTTAGCGAGGCAGAGACCCAGTACTTC. This encodes CASSLGFSEAETQYF.

This chain uses TRBV7-3 with TRBJ1-1, with D unresolved. The V gene's germline CDR1 is SGHTA and CDR2 FQGTGA. The CDR3 is 15 amino acids. Deletions cut 1 base from V and 2 bases from J, with 11 bases between. The CDR3 bases are TGTGCCAGCAGCTTAATGGCAGCGCCAAACACTGAAGCTTTCTTT. Its protein product is CASSLMAAPNTEAFF.

The chain couples TRBV18 to TRBJ2-1; 9 bases align to TRBD2. V gave up 3 bases and J gave up 8 bases; unmatched junction bases: 11. Germline CDR1 KGHSH, CDR2 LQKENI. The CDR3 has 16 amino acids. The CDR3: CASSPAWAGGEDEQFF. CDR3 nucleotides: TGTGCCAGCTCACCCGCGTGGGCGGGGGGGGAAGATGAGCAGTTCTTC.

The V call is TRBV7-2, the J call TRBJ2-1; D possibly corresponds to TRBD2 (6 bases). V lost 1 base, J lost 10 bases, and 14 bases lay in between. The CDR3 has 14 residues. Germline values: CDR1 SGHTA, CDR2 FQGNSA. The CDR3 sequence is CASSLDRRAGEQFF. In DNA, the CDR3 is TGTGCCAGCAGCTTAGACCGGCGAGCGGGCGAGCAGTTCTTC.

CDR3 nucleotides: TGTGCCAGCAGCTGGACAGTCACTGAAGCTTTCTTT. This gives the protein CASSWTVTEAFF. The chain links TRBV28 to TRBJ1-1, with D possibly being TRBD1 (6 bases). CDR3 length: 12 residues. Per germline, CDR1 MDHEN and CDR2 SYDVKM. The ends were cut back, 6 bases at V and 4 bases at J, with 9 bases in the middle.

V is TRBV7-9 and J is TRBJ2-5; 9 bases line up with TRBD2. V trimming: 3 bases; J trimming: 5 bases; junction bases outside the gene matches: 4. Germline lookup yields CDR1 SEHNR and CDR2 FQNEAQ (reference sequence). The CDR3 covers 14 residues. The CDR3 region is CASSFGGGAETQYF. The CDR3 region has the DNA TGTGCCAGCAGCTTTGGCGGGGGGGCGGAGACCCAGTACTTC.

This rearrangement joins TRBV24-1 to TRBJ1-5; D perhaps matches TRBD1 (5 bases). This CDR3 comprises 15 residues. Germline V gene lookup returns CDR1 KGHDR and CDR2 SFDVKD. The V end was cut by 6 bases, the J end by 3 bases, with 14 bases between. The CDR3 reads CATSSAEGDNQPQHF. In DNA form, the CDR3 reads TGTGCCACCAGTAGCGCCGAAGGGGACAATCAGCCCCAGCATTTT.

J is TRBJ1-6 and V is TRBV7-2; D is possibly TRBD1 (6 bases). CDR3 length: 18 amino acids. V was shortened by 5 bases and J by 0 bases, with 17 bases between the two germline ends. CDR1 is SGHTA and CDR2 is FQGNSA in the germline V gene. The DNA for the CDR3 is TGTGCCAGCAGCCCCCGGGGGGGCCAAAGCTCCTATAATTCACCCCTCCACTTT. Its translation is CASSPRGGQSSYNSPLHF.

Comments on this clone: Other nucleotide sequences from this sample produce the same CDR3. This CDR3 reads CASSFPNTDTQYF. CDR3 bases: TGTGCCAGCAGTTTCCCTAACACAGATACGCAGTATTTT. The chain carries TRBV27 and TRBJ2-3; D is ambiguous. V lost 3 bases and J lost 2, with 6 bases in between. Germline values: CDR1 MNHEY, CDR2 SMNVEV (reference sequence). The CDR3 contains 13 residues.

CDR3 in DNA: TGTGCCTGGAGTCCACGGACGCTCAGGGGTGAAAAACTGTTTTTT. It translates to CAWSPRTLRGEKLFF. V and J are TRBV30 and TRBJ1-4, with D possibly TRBD1 on 6 matching bases. The CDR3 is 15 residues long. The germline V gene encodes CDR1 GTSNPN and CDR2 SVGIG (reference sequence). The germline V and J ends were trimmed by 2 bases and 7 bases, with 17 bases remaining between them.

This sequence joins TRBV7-3 and TRBJ1-2, with 9 bases fitting TRBD1. J was trimmed by 2 bases and V by 5 bases; bases with no gene match: 3. CDR3 length: 14 residues. CDR1 and CDR2 from the germline V gene are SGHTA and FQGTGA. The CDR3 sequence is CASSPGQGNYGYTF. The CDR3 coding sequence is TGTGCCAGCAGCCCCGGACAGGGGAACTATGGCTACACCTTC.

This chain links TRBV5-1 with TRBJ2-7, with TRBD2 matching 7 bases. The V and J ends lost 0 bases and 5 bases, in that order; junction bases with no gene match: 5. Germline CDR1 and CDR2: SGHRS and YFSETQ. There are 14 residues in the CDR3. CDR3 residues: CASSLESGRDEQYF. The DNA of the CDR3 is TGCGCCAGCAGCTTGGAGTCAGGGAGGGACGAGCAGTACTTC.

This chain links TRBV6-2 or TRBV6-3 with TRBJ1-4; D unresolved. The CDR3 sequence is 11 residues long. V lost 6 bases, J lost 8 bases, and 7 bases lay in between. From germline, CDR1 is MNHEY and CDR2 SVGEGT. DNA of the CDR3: TGTGCCAGCAGCCACGGGGAAAAACTGTTTTTT. Residues: CASSHGEKLFF.

The J gene is TRBJ1-3, the V gene TRBV9; D not resolved. From germline, CDR1 is SGDLS and CDR2 YYNGEE. Trimming removed 3 bases from V and 1 base from J, with 5 bases in between. The CDR3 loop spans 13 amino acids. DNA for the CDR3: TGTGCCAGCAGCGAGAGGTCTGGAAACACCATATATTTT. Its protein product is CASSERSGNTIYF. Looking up the rest from reference TRBV9 and TRBJ1-3 gives the full variable domain: DSGVTQTPKHLITATGQRVTLRCSPRSGDLSVYWYQQSLDQGLQFLIQYYNGEERAKGNILERFSAQQFPDLHSELNLSSLELGDSALYFCASSERSGNTIYFGEGSWLTVV.

This chain links TRBV2 with TRBJ1-2; TRBD1 aligns across 11 bases. The V segment lost 7 bases and the J segment 7 bases; nucleotides outside the gene matches: 8. Germline-derived CDR1 and CDR2 are SNHLY and FYNNEI. The CDR3 is made up of 14 amino acids. CDR3 nucleotides: TGTGCCAGCATGCCGGACAGGGGGCAGGGTGGCTACACCTTC. Translation: CASMPDRGQGGYTF.

J is TRBJ2-5 and V is TRBV4-1; 12 nucleotides align to TRBD2. The germline CDR1 and CDR2 sequences are MGHRA and YSYEKL. Losses at the gene ends were 2 bases for V and 1 base for J; bases not matched to a gene: 8. CDR3 size: 18 residues. In nucleotides, the CDR3 is TGCGCCAGCAGCCAAACGGTCTCTAGCGGGGGGGCCCAAGAGACCCAGTACTTC. Protein sequence: CASSQTVSSGGAQETQYF.

The V call is TRBV7-8, the J call TRBJ2-5; TRBD2 matches 13 bases. J lost 1 base, V lost 5 bases, and 10 bases had no gene match. This CDR3 has 18 amino acids. Germline V gene lookup returns CDR1 SGHVS and CDR2 FQNEAQ. The CDR3 coding sequence is TGTGCCAGCAGCCCCGGCCGACTAGCGGGGGGCCTCCAAGAGACCCAGTACTTC. Amino acids: CASSPGRLAGGLQETQYF.

The gene calls are TRBV4-3 and TRBJ2-2; perhaps TRBD1 as D (6 bases). V dropped 4 bases and J dropped 7 bases, with 16 bases sitting between them. Germline V gene lookup returns CDR1 LGHNA and CDR2 YSLEER. The CDR3 length is 15 residues. CDR3 protein: CASSLRRPGDGELFF. CDR3 nucleotide sequence: TGCGCCAGCAGCCTCCGCCGGCCAGGGGACGGGGAGCTGTTTTTT.

The V and J genes are TRBV7-2 and TRBJ2-2; 8 nucleotides align to TRBD2. The CDR3 spans 15 residues. The germline CDR1 and CDR2 sequences are SGHTA and FQGNSA. The ends lost 3 bases at V and 8 bases at J; junction bases unmatched: 8. The CDR3, as DNA: TGTGCCAGCAGCTTCGTGACTAGCGATTCAGGGGAGCTGTTTTTT. Amino acids: CASSFVTSDSGELFF.

The genes are TRBV11-2 and TRBJ1-3; D gene unclear. Germline values: CDR1 SGHAT, CDR2 FQNNGV. V lost 5 bases, J lost 0 bases, and 11 bases lay in between. This CDR3 region has 15 residues. CDR3 bases: TGTGCCAGCAGCCGAGGAGGGAGCTCTGGAAACACCATATATTTT. It translates to CASSRGGSSGNTIYF.

In this sample, this clone turned up a few times. This rearrangement joins TRBV5-1 to TRBJ1-1, with TRBD1 matching 8 bases. The CDR3 has 15 residues. V was clipped by 4 bases and J by 0 bases; unmatched bases: 5. Germline V gene lookup returns CDR1 SGHRS and CDR2 YFSETQ. DNA of the CDR3: TGCGCCAGCAGCCTGGGGACAGGAATGAACACTGAAGCTTTCTTT. Its protein product is CASSLGTGMNTEAFF.